The clone carrying this T cell receptor beta chain appeared once. What it binds is not known. Only in-frame clones appear in the TCRdb table, and some are missing; sequencing was by immunoSEQ multiplex PCR. The repertoire holds about 88,000 clones, about 93% seen once, with 5.2% in the top ten. The sample comes from a study of T cell responses to AZD1222 COVID-19 vaccine. Regarding the study as a whole: The study found vaccine-associated CD4 TCRs spanning spike, dominant at 160-218 and 743-854.

The sequence derives from an adult in good health. The material was peripheral blood, obtained on day 0 of MenACWY control vaccination.

CDR3 amino acids: CASSLRVDGELFF. CDR3 nucleotides: TGTGCCAGCAGTCTCCGTGTGGACGGGGAGCTGTTTTTT. The chain recombines TRBV6-1 with TRBJ2-2; no firm D call. Germline CDR1 MNHNS, CDR2 SASEGT. Trimming left V 5 bases short and J 7 bases short, with 11 bases between. This CDR3 is built from 13 residues.